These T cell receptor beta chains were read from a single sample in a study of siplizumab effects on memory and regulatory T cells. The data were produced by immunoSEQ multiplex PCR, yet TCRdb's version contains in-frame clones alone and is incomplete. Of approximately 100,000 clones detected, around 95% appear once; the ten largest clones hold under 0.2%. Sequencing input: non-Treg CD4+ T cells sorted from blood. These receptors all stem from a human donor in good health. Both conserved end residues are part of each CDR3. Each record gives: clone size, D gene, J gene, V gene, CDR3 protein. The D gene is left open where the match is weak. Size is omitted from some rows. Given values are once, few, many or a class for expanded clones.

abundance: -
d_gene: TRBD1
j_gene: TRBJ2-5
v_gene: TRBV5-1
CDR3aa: CASSSFGTGGYETQYF

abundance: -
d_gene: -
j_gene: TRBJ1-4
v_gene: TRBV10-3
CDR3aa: CAISGGDPSEKLFF

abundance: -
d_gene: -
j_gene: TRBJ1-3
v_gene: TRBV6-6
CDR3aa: CASSDSGNTIYF

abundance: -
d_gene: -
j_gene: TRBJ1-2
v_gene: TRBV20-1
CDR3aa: CSGSRQYGYTF

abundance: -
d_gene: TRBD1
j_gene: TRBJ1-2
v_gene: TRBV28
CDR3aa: CASTGDRFYGYTF

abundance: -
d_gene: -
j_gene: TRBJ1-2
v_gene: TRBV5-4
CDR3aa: CASSQTALTDTNYGYTF

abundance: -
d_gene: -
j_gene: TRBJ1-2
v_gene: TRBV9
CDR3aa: CASSAGTGTDGYTF

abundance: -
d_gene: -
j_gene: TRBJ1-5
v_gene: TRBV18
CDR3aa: CASSPQPTGTTQPQHF

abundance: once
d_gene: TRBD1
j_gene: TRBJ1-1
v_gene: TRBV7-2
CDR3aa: CASSQFRGRNTEAFF

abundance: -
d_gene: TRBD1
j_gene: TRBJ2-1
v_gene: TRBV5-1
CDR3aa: CASSLGQNLYNEQFF

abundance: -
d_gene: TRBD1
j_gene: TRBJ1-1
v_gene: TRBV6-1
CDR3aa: CASRAGTGVTEAFF

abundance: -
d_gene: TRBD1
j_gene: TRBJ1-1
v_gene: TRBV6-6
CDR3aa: CASRDRGRTEAFF

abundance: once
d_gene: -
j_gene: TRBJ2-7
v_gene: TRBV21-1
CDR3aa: CASRGPEQYF

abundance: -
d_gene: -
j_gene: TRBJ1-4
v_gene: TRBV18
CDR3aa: CASSPGFDEKLFF

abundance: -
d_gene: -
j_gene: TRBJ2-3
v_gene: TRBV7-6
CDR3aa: CASSSEEPDTQYF

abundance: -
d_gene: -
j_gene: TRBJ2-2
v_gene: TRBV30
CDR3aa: CAWSAWKKLQGAGELFF

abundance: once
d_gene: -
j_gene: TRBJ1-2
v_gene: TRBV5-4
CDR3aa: CASSLGTAYTF

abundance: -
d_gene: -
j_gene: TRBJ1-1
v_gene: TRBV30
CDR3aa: CAWSVWHLMNTEAFF